This T cell receptor beta chain was identified during a study of blood T cell repertoires in COVID-19. About the study: From the United States, Italy and Spain came samples of acute and convalescent COVID-19. From T cells, B-cell-depleted T cells, or PBMCs came the material, which was cDNA or gDNA.

In the source study's methods: Amplification from reference gene primers served as the basis for estimated nucleated cell counts. TCRdb's copy holds only in-frame clones and misses some; the assay was immunoSEQ multiplex PCR. V and J calls and clone size follow that table, whereas D and trimming were derived from the DNA. The data show approximately 82,000 clones, 80% to 95% seen once. Trimming shortened V by 6 bases and J by 0 bases, and 17 bases separated the two germline ends. CDR1 and CDR2 from the germline V gene are LNHNV and YYDKDF (reference sequence). The CDR3 loop spans 16 amino acids. Sequences were obtained from peripheral blood. The rearrangement uses TRBV15 and TRBJ1-1; D gene uncertain. The TCR originated in an older woman with active COVID-19. The CDR3 spells CATSIVKGAMNTEAFF. CDR3 nucleotide sequence: TGTGCCACCAGTATCGTCAAGGGAGCCATGAACACTGAAGCTTTCTTT.